This T cell receptor beta chain was sequenced during a study of cytomegalovirus exposure and HLA in healthy donors. Whole-study results and caveats: Cytomegalovirus association was assigned to 170 or so TCR beta chains. Previous analysis showed most TCR beta V segments were productive about 87% or about 30% of the time. A later look showed TCR association rates differing by HLA locus, highest for DRB1 and lowest for HLA-C.

With 60 Vbeta and 13 Jbeta primers, the PCR was carried out. Repertoires were generated with immunoSEQ multiplex PCR, while TCRdb's copy carries only in-frame clones and drops some. The repertoire holds about 140,000 clones, with about 80% as singletons. A remark on this clone: The antigen is not known.

Germline V gives CDR1 SGHRS, CDR2 YFSETQ. This CDR3 contains 16 residues. V was shortened by 0 bases and J by 7 bases, with 18 bases between the two germline ends. The sequence derives from a middle-aged man in good health and CMV-seronegative. The genes are TRBV5-1 and TRBJ2-3, with D perhaps TRBD2 (7 bases). Specimen: PBMCs. CDR3 loop: CASSLAGGRPPYTQYF. The DNA of the CDR3 is TGCGCCAGCAGCTTGGCCGGGGGGCGACCACCCTATACGCAGTATTTT.